This is a list of T cell receptor beta chains from one sample in a study of CD8 T cells in Susac syndrome. TCRdb reprocessed the immunoSEQ multiplex PCR reads with MiXCR, giving one entry per CDR3 protein. The table lists approximately 200,000 distinct CDR3 sequences, nearly 97% of them singletons. Material for sequencing was CD4+ T cells from PBMCs. These receptors were taken from a human donor with multiple sclerosis. Each CDR3 is given without its conserved first and last residue. Fields, in order: V gene, J gene, CDR3 protein.

v_gene: TRBV9
j_gene: TRBJ2-3
CDR3aa: ASSPNQATDTQY

v_gene: TRBV5-1
j_gene: TRBJ2-1
CDR3aa: ASSPPGLALNEQF

v_gene: TRBV29-1
j_gene: TRBJ1-1
CDR3aa: SAGQLTNTEAF

v_gene: TRBV28
j_gene: TRBJ1-1
CDR3aa: ASSLSGGARKAF

v_gene: TRBV20-1
j_gene: TRBJ2-1
CDR3aa: SARDRETGVSSEQF

v_gene: TRBV2
j_gene: TRBJ1-2
CDR3aa: ASSFGQGDYGYT

v_gene: TRBV4-2
j_gene: TRBJ1-5
CDR3aa: ASSQDGNQPQH

v_gene: TRBV7-9
j_gene: TRBJ2-3
CDR3aa: ASSLGAIRDTQY

v_gene: TRBV15
j_gene: TRBJ1-4
CDR3aa: ATSGTGENEKLF

v_gene: TRBV20-1
j_gene: TRBJ2-7
CDR3aa: SARRQGLSPTDEQY

v_gene: TRBV11-3
j_gene: TRBJ2-7
CDR3aa: ASSLGWGADEQY

v_gene: TRBV27
j_gene: TRBJ2-1
CDR3aa: ASSLLQGFNEQF

v_gene: TRBV9
j_gene: TRBJ2-1
CDR3aa: ASSVEVYNEQF

v_gene: TRBV12-3/TRBV12-4
j_gene: TRBJ2-4
CDR3aa: ASSSLDGQIAKNIQY